This T cell receptor (beta chain) was identified in a study of T cell changes during pregnancy in multiple sclerosis. TCRdb's copy holds only in-frame clones and misses some; the assay was immunoSEQ multiplex PCR. Of over 35,000 clones detected, 75% to 95% appear once; the ten largest clones hold 0.43%. CDR3 length: 13 amino acids. Between the trimmed V and J ends, which lost 5 bases and 1 base, there was a span of 8 bases. Germline-derived CDR1 and CDR2 are SGHAT and FQNNGV. The sequencing here drew on CD4+ T cells from peripheral blood mononuclear cells, taken in the third trimester of pregnancy. The rearrangement links TRBV11-2 to TRBJ2-5; D possibly corresponds to TRBD2 (6 bases). The source is a female donor with multiple sclerosis, enrolled in a pregnancy study. The CDR3: CASSGGLQETQYF. The DNA for the CDR3 is TGTGCCAGCAGCGGGGGACTCCAAGAGACCCAGTACTTC.